This TCR beta chain derives from a study of blood T cell repertoires in COVID-19. Overall study context: PBMCs, B-cell-depleted T cells, or T cells provided the cDNA or gDNA that made up the material.

Cohort allocation depended upon clinical history that participants reported. Cohort 3 recovery required two negative PCRs, clearance, or symptom resolution. Per the germline V gene, CDR1 is KGHSH and CDR2 is LQKENI. Trimming pared 1 base from V and 2 bases from J, leaving 27 bases between. This CDR3 contains 21 residues. Using immunoSEQ multiplex PCR, the repertoire was profiled, and TCRdb retains in-frame clones only, with some absent. The data hold 300,000 or so clones, with about 85% observed a single time. Sequencing was performed on PBMCs or T cells enriched from blood (not recorded which). The chain carries TRBV18 and TRBJ1-3; no firm D call. The clonotype comes from a woman in her thirties who had recovered from COVID-19. CDR3 amino acids: CASSPLGRSGSLKVAGNTIYF. CDR3 bases: TGTGCCAGCTCACCACTCGGCCGATCCGGGTCCCTTAAGGTGGCTGGAAACACCATATATTTT.